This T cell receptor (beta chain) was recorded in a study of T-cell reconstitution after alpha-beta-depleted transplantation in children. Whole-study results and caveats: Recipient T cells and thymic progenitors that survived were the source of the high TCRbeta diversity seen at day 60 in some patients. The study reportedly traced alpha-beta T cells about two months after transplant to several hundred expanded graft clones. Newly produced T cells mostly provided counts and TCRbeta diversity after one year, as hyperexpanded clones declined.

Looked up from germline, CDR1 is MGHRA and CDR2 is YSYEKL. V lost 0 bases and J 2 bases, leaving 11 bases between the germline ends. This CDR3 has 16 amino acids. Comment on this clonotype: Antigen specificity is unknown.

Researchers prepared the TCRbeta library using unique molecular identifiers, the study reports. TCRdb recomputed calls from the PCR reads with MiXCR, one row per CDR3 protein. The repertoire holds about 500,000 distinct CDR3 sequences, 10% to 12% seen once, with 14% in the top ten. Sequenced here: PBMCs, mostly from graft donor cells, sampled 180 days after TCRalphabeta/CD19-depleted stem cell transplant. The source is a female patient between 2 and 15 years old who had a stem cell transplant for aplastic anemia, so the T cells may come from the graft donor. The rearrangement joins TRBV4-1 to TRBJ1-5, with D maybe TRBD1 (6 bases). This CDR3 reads CASSQDGPGGNQPQHF. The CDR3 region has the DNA TGCGCCAGCAGCCAAGATGGTCCAGGGGGCAATCAGCCCCAGCATTTT.